This T cell receptor (beta chain) derives from a study of identical twins. Study-level findings and limits: Invariant T cells like MAIT and iNKT could partly confound the zero-insertion analyses.

On this clonotype: Antigen unknown. Germline and junction disagree at one end, which may indicate a read error.

A universal primer binding site was introduced by template switching. The final cDNA contained unique molecular identifiers. TCRdb independently ran MiXCR on the 5' RACE reads; one entry per CDR3 protein. Seen here are a few hundred thousand distinct CDR3 sequences, over 9.5% observed once, and the top ten hold less than 12%. This CDR3 contains 11 residues. The sequencing input was memory T cells sorted from blood. The chain carries TRBV12-3 or TRBV12-4 and TRBJ1-2; no definite D call. This sequence originates from a man aged 45-60 years in good health. In nucleotides, the CDR3 is TGTGCCAGCAGTTTAAGGTCACGGGATCTCTTC. This codes for CASSLRSRDLF.